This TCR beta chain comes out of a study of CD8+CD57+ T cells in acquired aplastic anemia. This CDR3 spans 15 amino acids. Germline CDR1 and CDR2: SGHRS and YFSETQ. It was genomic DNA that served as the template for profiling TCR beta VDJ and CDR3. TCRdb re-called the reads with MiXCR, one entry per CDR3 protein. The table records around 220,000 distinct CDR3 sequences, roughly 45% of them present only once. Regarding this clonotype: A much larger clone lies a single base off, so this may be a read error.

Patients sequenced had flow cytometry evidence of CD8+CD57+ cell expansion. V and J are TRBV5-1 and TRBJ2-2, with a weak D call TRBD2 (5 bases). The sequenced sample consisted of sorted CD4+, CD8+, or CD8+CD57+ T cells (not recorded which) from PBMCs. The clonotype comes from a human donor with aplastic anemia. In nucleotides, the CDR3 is TGTGCCAGCAGCTTGTCTGGTTCTGACACCGGGGAGCCGTTTTTT. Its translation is CASSLSGSDTGEPFF.